The following is a T cell receptor beta chain sequence with its context. What it binds is not known. A 5'RACE template switching approach incorporating UMIs was used to make TCR beta cDNA. Each CDR3 protein gets one entry in TCRdb, which reprocessed the 5' RACE reads and gives no DNA. The sample has 140,000 to 150,000 distinct CDR3 sequences; the top ten hold roughly 12%. This sample was included in a study of T cells expressing NK-cell markers. Study-wide findings and caveats: HCMV specificity was not established for the expanded NKG2C+ T cell clones.

Germline V lookup: CDR1 SGDLS, CDR2 YYNGEE. The CDR3 consists of 14 residues. Material for sequencing was blood T cells: a sorted CD56 or NKG2C T cell subset, CD4+ or CD8+ T cells, or bulk PBMC T cells (not recorded which). The chain is built from TRBV9 and TRBJ2-1; no DNA is available, so the TRBD1 call from TCRdb remains unchecked. The TCR sequence derives from a man aged 18 to 35 in good health. CDR3 loop: CASSAQGIRHEQFF.